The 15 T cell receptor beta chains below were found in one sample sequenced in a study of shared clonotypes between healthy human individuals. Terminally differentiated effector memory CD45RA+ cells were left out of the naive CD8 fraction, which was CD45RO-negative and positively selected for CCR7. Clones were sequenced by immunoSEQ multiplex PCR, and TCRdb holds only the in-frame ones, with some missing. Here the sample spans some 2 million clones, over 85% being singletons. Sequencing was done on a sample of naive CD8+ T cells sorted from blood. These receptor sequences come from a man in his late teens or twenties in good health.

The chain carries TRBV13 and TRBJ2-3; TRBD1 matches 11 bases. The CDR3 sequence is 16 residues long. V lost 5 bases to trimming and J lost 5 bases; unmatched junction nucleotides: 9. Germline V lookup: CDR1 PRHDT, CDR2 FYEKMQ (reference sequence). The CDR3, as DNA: TGTGCCAGCAGCGTAAGGACAGGGGGCGCCGTAGATACGCAGTATTTT. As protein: CASSVRTGGAVDTQYF. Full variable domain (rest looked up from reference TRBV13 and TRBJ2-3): AAGVIQSPRHLIKEKRETATLKCYPIPRHDTVYWYQQGPGQDPQFLISFYEKMQSDKGSIPDRFSAQQFSDYHSELNMSSLELGDSALYFCASSVRTGGAVDTQYFGPGTRLTVL.

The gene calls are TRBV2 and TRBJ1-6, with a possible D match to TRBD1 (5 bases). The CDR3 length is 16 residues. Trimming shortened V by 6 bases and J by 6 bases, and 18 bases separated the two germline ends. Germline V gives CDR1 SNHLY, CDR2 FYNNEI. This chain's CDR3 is CASSPGLMGGNSPLHF. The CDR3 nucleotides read TGTGCCAGCAGCCCGGGACTAATGGGCGGTAATTCACCCCTCCACTTT.

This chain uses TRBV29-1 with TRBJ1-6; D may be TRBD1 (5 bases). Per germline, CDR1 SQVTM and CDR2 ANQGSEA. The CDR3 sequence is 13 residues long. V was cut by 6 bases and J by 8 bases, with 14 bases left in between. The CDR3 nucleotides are TGCAGCGTCCAGTTGGGGGAGTATTCACCCCTCCACTTT. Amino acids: CSVQLGEYSPLHF.

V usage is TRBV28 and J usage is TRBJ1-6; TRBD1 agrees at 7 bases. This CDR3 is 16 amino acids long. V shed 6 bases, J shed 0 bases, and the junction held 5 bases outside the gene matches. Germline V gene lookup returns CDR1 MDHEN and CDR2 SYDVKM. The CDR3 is CASSRRGSSYNSPLHF. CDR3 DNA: TGTGCCAGCAGCCGCAGGGGGAGCTCCTATAATTCACCCCTCCACTTT.

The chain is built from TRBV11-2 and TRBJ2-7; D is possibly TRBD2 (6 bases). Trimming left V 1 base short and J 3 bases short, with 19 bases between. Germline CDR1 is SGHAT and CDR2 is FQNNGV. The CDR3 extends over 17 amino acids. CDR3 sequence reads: CASSLAQVAGSIYEQYF. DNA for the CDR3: TGTGCCAGCAGCTTAGCTCAGGTTGCCGGGAGCATCTACGAGCAGTACTTC.

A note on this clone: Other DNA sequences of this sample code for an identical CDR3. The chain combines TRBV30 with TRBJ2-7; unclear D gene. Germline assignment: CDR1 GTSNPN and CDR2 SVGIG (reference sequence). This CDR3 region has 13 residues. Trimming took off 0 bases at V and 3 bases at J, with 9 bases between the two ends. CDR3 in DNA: TGTGCCTGGAGTGTACTCGGCGGCTACGAGCAGTACTTC. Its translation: CAWSVLGGYEQYF.

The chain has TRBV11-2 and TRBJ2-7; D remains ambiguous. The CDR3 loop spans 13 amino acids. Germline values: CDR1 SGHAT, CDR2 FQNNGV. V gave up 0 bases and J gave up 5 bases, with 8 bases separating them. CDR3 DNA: TGTGCCAGCAGCTTAGAAGTCTGGGACGAGCAGTACTTC. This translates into CASSLEVWDEQYF.

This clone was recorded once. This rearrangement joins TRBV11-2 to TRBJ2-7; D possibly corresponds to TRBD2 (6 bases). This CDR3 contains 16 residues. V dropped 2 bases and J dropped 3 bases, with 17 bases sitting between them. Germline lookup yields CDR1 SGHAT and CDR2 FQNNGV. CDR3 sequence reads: CASSLIGAGGLYEQYF. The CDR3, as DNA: TGTGCCAGCAGCTTAATTGGGGCCGGGGGACTCTACGAGCAGTACTTC.

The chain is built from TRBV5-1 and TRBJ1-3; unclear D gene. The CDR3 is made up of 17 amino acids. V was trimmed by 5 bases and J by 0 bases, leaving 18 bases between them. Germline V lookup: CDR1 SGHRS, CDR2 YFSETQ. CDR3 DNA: TGCGCCAGCAGGTTGACGTACGGAAACTCCTCTGGAAACACCATATATTTT. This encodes CASRLTYGNSSGNTIYF.

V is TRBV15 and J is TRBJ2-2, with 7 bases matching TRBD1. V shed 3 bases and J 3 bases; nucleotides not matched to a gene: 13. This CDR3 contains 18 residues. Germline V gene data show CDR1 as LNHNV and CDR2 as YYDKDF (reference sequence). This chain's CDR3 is CATSSGLEDRADTGELFF. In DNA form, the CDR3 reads TGTGCCACCAGCAGCGGCCTGGAAGACAGGGCAGACACCGGGGAGCTGTTTTTT.

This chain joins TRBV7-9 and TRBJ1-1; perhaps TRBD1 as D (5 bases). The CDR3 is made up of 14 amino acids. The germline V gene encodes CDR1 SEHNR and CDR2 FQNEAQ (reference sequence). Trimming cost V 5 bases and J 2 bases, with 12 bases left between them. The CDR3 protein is CASSRLGGNTEAFF. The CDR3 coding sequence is TGTGCCAGCAGCCGGCTGGGGGGAAACACTGAAGCTTTCTTT.

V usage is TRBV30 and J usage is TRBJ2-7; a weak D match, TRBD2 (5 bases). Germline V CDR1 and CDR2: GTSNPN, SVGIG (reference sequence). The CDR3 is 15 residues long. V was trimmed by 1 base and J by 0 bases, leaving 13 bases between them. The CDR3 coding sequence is TGTGCCTGGAGTGGAGGGTCTGAACTCTCCTACGAGCAGTACTTC. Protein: CAWSGGSELSYEQYF.

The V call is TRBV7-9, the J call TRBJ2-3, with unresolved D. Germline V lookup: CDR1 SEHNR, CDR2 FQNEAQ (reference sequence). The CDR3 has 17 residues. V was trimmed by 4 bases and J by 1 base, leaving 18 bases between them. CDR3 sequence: CASSSIDWLVGTDTQYF. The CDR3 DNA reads TGTGCCAGCAGCTCCATTGATTGGTTGGTTGGCACAGATACGCAGTATTTT.

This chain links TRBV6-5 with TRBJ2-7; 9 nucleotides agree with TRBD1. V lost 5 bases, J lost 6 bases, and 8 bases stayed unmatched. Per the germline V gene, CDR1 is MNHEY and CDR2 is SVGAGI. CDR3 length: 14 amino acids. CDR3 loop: CASSAGQGFVEQYF. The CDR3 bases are TGTGCCAGCAGTGCGGGACAGGGATTCGTCGAGCAGTACTTC.

The CDR3 protein is CASGLFDERNTGELFF. CDR3 in DNA: TGTGCTAGTGGTTTGTTTGATGAGAGGAACACCGGGGAGCTGTTTTTT. V and J are TRBV12-5 and TRBJ2-2, with D unresolved. The CDR3 consists of 16 residues. CDR1 LGHNT and CDR2 FRNRAP come from the germline V gene. Between the trimmed V and J ends, which lost 2 bases and 1 base, there was a span of 11 bases.